This T cell receptor beta chain was found in a study of T cell changes during pregnancy in multiple sclerosis. The length of the CDR3 is 14 residues. The V end was cut by 0 bases, the J end by 7 bases, with 11 bases between. Germline V CDR1 and CDR2: SGDLS, YYNGEE. Repertoires were generated with immunoSEQ multiplex PCR, while TCRdb's copy carries only in-frame clones and drops some. In the table there are around 33,000 clones, about 90% of which are singletons. The chain recombines TRBV9 with TRBJ2-1, with a possible D match to TRBD2 (5 bases). The sequencing here drew on CD8+ T cells from peripheral blood mononuclear cells, taken in the third trimester of pregnancy. The receptor was isolated from a female donor with multiple sclerosis, enrolled in a pregnancy study. The CDR3 DNA is TGTGCCAGCAGCGTAGCCGTCGGGGTTAATGAGCAGTTCTTC. It translates to CASSVAVGVNEQFF.